The entry below describes one T cell receptor (beta chain). One end of the junction fails to match germline, which may point to a read error. These data come from a study of radiotherapy plus CTLA-4 blockade in lung cancer. The V gene's germline CDR1 is SSHAT and CDR2 FNYEAQ (reference sequence). CDR3 length: 15 amino acids. Clones were sequenced by immunoSEQ multiplex PCR, and TCRdb holds only the in-frame ones, with some missing. This sample yields 30,000 to 35,000 clones, of which 80% to 90% are seen a single time; roughly 25% belongs to the top ten. Sample: peripheral blood, taken from a patient treated with radiotherapy plus ipilimumab. The gene calls are TRBV7-7 and TRBJ2-5; D perhaps matches TRBD2 (6 bases). The sequence was obtained from a human donor with non-small cell lung cancer that progressed on radiotherapy plus ipilimumab. The CDR3 sequence: CASSLGSGVQETQYF. The CDR3 region has the DNA TGTGCTAGCAGCTTAGGTAGCGGAGTACAAGAGACCCAGTACTTC.